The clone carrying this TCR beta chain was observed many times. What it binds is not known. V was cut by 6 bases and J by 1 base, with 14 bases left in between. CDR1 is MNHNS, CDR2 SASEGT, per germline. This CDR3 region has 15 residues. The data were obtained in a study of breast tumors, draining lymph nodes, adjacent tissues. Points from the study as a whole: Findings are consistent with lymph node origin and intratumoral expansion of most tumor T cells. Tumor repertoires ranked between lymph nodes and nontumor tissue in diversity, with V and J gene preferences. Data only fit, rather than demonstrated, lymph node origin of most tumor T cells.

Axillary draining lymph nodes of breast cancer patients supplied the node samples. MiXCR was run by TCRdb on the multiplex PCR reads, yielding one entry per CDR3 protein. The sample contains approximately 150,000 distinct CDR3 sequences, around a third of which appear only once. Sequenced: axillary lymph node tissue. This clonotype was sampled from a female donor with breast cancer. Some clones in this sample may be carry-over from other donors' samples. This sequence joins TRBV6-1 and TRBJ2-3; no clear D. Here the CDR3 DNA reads TGTGCCAGCAGAACGGCCGGACGGGGCACAGATACGCAGTATTTT. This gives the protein CASRTAGRGTDTQYF.